This entry features one TCR beta chain sequence. As yet, its antigen is unknown. These data are taken from a study of immune heterogeneity within non-small cell lung tumors. Regarding the study as a whole: There were identical dominant CDR3 beta clonotypes recurring across tumor sites within a patient, together with site-unique high-frequency clones.

Germline V gene sequence: CDR1 SGHKS, CDR2 YYEKEE (reference sequence). Trimming removed 2 bases from V and 1 base from J, with 3 bases in between. The CDR3 totals 12 residues. In a multiplex PCR, 32 V and 13 J primers amplified TCR beta CDR3. TCRdb re-called the multiplex PCR reads with MiXCR, one entry per CDR3 protein. The sample shows approximately 9,600 distinct CDR3 sequences, 26% of them seen only once. Template material for each sample was about 0.55 ug of bulk tumor genomic DNA. Several biopsies per primary tumor were taken during surgery, spaced as far apart as possible. Patients underwent curative surgery for non-small cell lung cancer (untreated and newly diagnosed).

This TCR came from a woman between 50 and 59 years old with non-small cell lung cancer. The sequencing sample was made of lung tumor tissue. The genes are TRBV5-5 and TRBJ1-1; D is uncertain. The DNA of the CDR3 is TGTGCCAGCAGCTTCGGGAACACTGAAGCTTTCTTT. The encoded protein is CASSFGNTEAFF. The full variable domain, with the rest looked up from reference TRBV5-5 and TRBJ1-1, is DAGVTQSPTHLIKTRGQQVTLRCSPISGHKSVSWYQQVLGQGPQFIFQYYEKEERGRGNFPDRFSARQFPNYSSELNVNALLLGDSALYLCASSFGNTEAFFGQGTRLTVV.